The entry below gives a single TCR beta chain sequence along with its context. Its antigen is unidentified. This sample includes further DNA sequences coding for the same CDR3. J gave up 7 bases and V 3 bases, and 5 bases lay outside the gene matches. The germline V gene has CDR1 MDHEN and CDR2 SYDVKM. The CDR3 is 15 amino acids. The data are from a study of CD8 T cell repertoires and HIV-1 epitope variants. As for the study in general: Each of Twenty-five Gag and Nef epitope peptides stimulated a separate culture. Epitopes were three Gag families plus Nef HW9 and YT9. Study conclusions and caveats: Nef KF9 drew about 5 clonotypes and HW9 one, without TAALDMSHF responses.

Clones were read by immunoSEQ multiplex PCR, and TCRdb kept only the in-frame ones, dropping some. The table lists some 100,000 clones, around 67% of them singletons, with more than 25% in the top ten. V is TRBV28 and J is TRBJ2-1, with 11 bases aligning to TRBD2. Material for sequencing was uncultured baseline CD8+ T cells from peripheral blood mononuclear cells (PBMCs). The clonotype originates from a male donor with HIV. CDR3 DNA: TGTGCCAGCAGTTTTTTAGCGGGGGGGCTTAATGAGCAGTTCTTC. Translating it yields CASSFLAGGLNEQFF.